A single sample is the source of the 19 T cell receptor beta chains below, sequenced in a study of low-dose radiotherapy and immunotherapy resistance in tumors. TRAV- and TRBV-specific primers were used for first-strand cDNA, which covered alpha and beta chains. TCR amplification used 15 to 20 PCR cycles, a constant-region primer and a V-primer adapter. Each CDR3 protein gets one entry after TCRdb re-called the reads with MiXCR. This table holds around 100,000 distinct CDR3 sequences, approximately 22% found once. Noted time point: after trial treatment. As for treatment: LDRT plus nivolumab, ipilimumab, low-dose cyclophosphamide and aspirin (RACIN trial). Sequenced here: PBMCs, sampled after low-dose radiotherapy plus immunotherapy. These receptors were collected from a female donor with ovarian cancer.

This clonotype was detected many times. The chain couples TRBV4-1 to TRBJ2-2; D could derive from TRBD1 or TRBD2 (5 bases each). The CDR3 spans 17 residues. Germline CDR1 is MGHRA and CDR2 is YSYEKL. The V gene lost 0 bases and the J gene lost 1 base, with 12 bases spanning the gap. For the CDR3, the DNA is TGCGCCAGCAGCCAAGACGCCGGAGGACAGAACACCGGGGAGCTGTTTTTT. Its translation: CASSQDAGGQNTGELFF.

This clonotype has ten or more counts. The chain is built from TRBV7-6 and TRBJ2-1, with 9 bases fitting TRBD2. CDR3 size: 15 residues. Unmatched junction bases numbered 3, after V lost 1 base and J lost 5 bases. Looked up from germline, CDR1 is SGHVS and CDR2 is FNYEAQ. CDR3 loop: CASSLVPSGDNEQFF. CDR3 DNA: TGTGCCAGCAGCTTAGTTCCTAGCGGGGACAATGAGCAGTTCTTC.

This clonotype has ten or more counts. The chain joins TRBV5-1 to TRBJ2-1, with D maybe TRBD2 (6 bases). The CDR3 sequence is 13 residues long. V was pared by 2 bases and J by 9 bases, with 12 bases between. Germline CDR1 is SGHRS and CDR2 is YFSETQ. The CDR3 coding sequence is TGCGCCAGCAGCTTAAACTTCGGGGGTGAGCAGTTCTTC. Translated, it gives CASSLNFGGEQFF.

V usage is TRBV6-1 and J usage is TRBJ2-3; 9 bases map to TRBD1. The CDR3 runs 16 residues. The V and J ends lost 6 bases and 1 base, in that order; junction bases with no gene match: 8. Germline values: CDR1 MNHNS, CDR2 SASEGT. The CDR3 here is CASSPAGTGRTDTQYF. The CDR3 DNA reads TGTGCCAGCAGCCCCGCCGGGACAGGGCGCACAGATACGCAGTATTTT.

This chain connects TRBV14 to TRBJ2-7; the D gene could be TRBD1 or TRBD2 (5 bases each). CDR1 and CDR2 from the germline V gene are SGHDN and FVKESK. The CDR3 is 17 amino acids. Trimming left V 3 bases short and J 4 bases short, with 22 bases between. The CDR3 coding sequence is TGTGCCAGCAGCCAGACCTACACAGGTAGCGCCGATTACGAGCAGTACTTC. This gives the protein CASSQTYTGSADYEQYF.

This clonotype has ten or more counts. V is TRBV29-1 and J is TRBJ1-4; 8 nucleotides line up with TRBD1. This CDR3 region has 13 residues. V dropped 6 bases and J dropped 7; count of bases not matched to a gene: 7. Germline loops: CDR1 SQVTM, CDR2 ANQGSEA. The CDR3 DNA is TGCAGCGTCCTGACAGGGGTGGGTGAAAAACTGTTTTTT. Encoded protein: CSVLTGVGEKLFF.

The chain links TRBV19 to TRBJ1-1; 8 nucleotides align to TRBD1. The germline V gene encodes CDR1 LNHDA and CDR2 SQIVND (reference sequence). This CDR3 contains 13 residues. With V trimmed by 1 base and J by 8 bases, 3 bases remained unmatched. The CDR3 spells CASSIAGGSEAFF. The CDR3 DNA follows: TGTGCCAGTAGTATAGCAGGGGGCTCCGAAGCTTTCTTT.

As regards this clonotype: It is likely a read error: a sequence one base away is far more abundant. The chain has TRBV6-5 and TRBJ2-1; 9 nucleotides agree with TRBD2. CDR1 is MNHEY, CDR2 SVGAGI, per germline. The CDR3 is made up of 16 amino acids. V lost 8 bases to trimming and J lost 8 bases; unmatched junction nucleotides: 16. CDR3 in DNA: TGTGCCAGCTCCTTAGGGGGGGCTAGCGGGGAAGATGAGCAGTTCTTC. Translating gives CASSLGGASGEDEQFF.

As for this clonotype: A far larger clone is just one base off, so this is likely a read error. The rearrangement uses TRBV5-7 and TRBJ1-2, with D uncertain. TRBV5-7 is reported as an ORF; its role is uncertain. Trimming pared 8 bases from V and 4 bases from J, leaving 15 bases between. The CDR3 loop spans 13 amino acids. The CDR3 DNA is TGTGCCAGAAGCCCCGAGATTTCCTATGGCTACACCTTC. Translation gives CARSPEISYGYTF.

This clonotype was seen repeatedly, ten times or more. The rearrangement links TRBV28 to TRBJ2-1; a weak D match, TRBD2 (5 bases). This CDR3 is 20 amino acids long. Trimming removed 6 bases from V and 0 bases from J, with 27 bases in between. Germline CDR1 is MDHEN and CDR2 is SYDVKM. The CDR3 loop is CASSLSRLGMQRSSYNEQFF. CDR3 nucleotides: TGTGCCAGCAGCCTTTCGAGGTTGGGGATGCAGCGGAGCTCCTACAATGAGCAGTTCTTC.

A word on this clonotype: A far larger clone is off by one base, so a read error is likely. V and J are TRBV7-7 and TRBJ2-1; weak D call: TRBD2 (6 bases). Germline CDR1 is SSHAT and CDR2 is FNYEAQ (reference sequence). CDR3 length equals 15 residues. CDR3 residues: CASSLGGEKYNGQFF. In DNA, the CDR3 is TGTGCCAGCAGCTTAGGGGGGGAAAAATACAATGGGCAGTTCTTC.

This clonotype was recorded many times. This chain connects TRBV20-1 to TRBJ2-3; 9 nucleotides agree with TRBD2. Trimming removed 5 bases from V and 2 bases from J; junction bases left unmatched: 8. The germline V gene has CDR1 DFQATT and CDR2 SNEGSKA (reference sequence). The length of the CDR3 is 15 residues. In DNA, the CDR3 is TGCAGTGCTTCGGGGACTAGCCGAACCACAGATACGCAGTATTTT. This codes for CSASGTSRTTDTQYF.

The sample holds many counts of this clonotype. The chain has TRBV6-2 or TRBV6-3 and TRBJ2-6; D remains unclear. Trimming shortened V by 7 bases and J by 0 bases, and 4 bases separated the two germline ends. The CDR3 is 13 residues long. Germline V gene lookup returns CDR1 MNHEY and CDR2 SVGEGT. CDR3 in amino acids: CASNPSGANVLTF. CDR3 DNA sequence: TGTGCCAGCAATCCCTCTGGGGCCAACGTCCTGACTTTC.

This clonotype showed up many times. The CDR3 is CASSLAGDRTKETQYF. The CDR3 region has the DNA TGTGCCAGCAGCTTAGCTGGGGACAGGACCAAAGAGACCCAGTACTTC. The chain recombines TRBV5-6 with TRBJ2-5; 8 nucleotides agree with TRBD1. With 2 bases clipped from V and 3 bases from J, the junction kept 9 bases outside the gene matches. The CDR3 runs 16 residues. Looked up from germline, CDR1 is SGHDT and CDR2 is YYEEEE.

In this sample, this clonotype turned up many times. The chain combines TRBV5-1 with TRBJ1-3; D not resolved. Trimming removed 0 bases at V and 0 bases at J, with 7 bases between. Per the germline V gene, CDR1 is SGHRS and CDR2 is YFSETQ. This CDR3 comprises 15 residues. The CDR3 sequence is CASSLGPNSGNTIYF. The CDR3 DNA sequence: TGCGCCAGCAGCTTGGGTCCCAACTCTGGAAACACCATATATTTT.

This clonotype has a count of ten or more. The gene calls are TRBV11-3 and TRBJ2-1, with D uncertain. Trimming stripped 5 bases from V and 2 bases from J, with 13 bases between. The CDR3 contains 15 residues. Germline assignment: CDR1 SGHNT and CDR2 YENEEA. The CDR3 is CASSRGYTTYNEQFF. For the CDR3, the DNA is TGTGCCAGCAGCCGAGGTTATACTACCTACAATGAGCAGTTCTTC.

This clonotype has ten or more counts. The chain joins TRBV4-1 to TRBJ1-1; 10 nucleotides match TRBD1. The CDR3 consists of 16 residues. Germline CDR1 MGHRA, CDR2 YSYEKL. Trimming cost V 2 bases and J 0 bases; bases outside gene matches: 3. The CDR3 spells CASSQPGTGVNTEAFF. CDR3 sequence (DNA): TGCGCCAGCAGCCAACCCGGGACAGGGGTGAACACTGAAGCTTTCTTT.

Many counts were recorded for this clonotype. J is TRBJ2-7 and V is TRBV14, with TRBD1 as a possible D gene (5 bases). The CDR3 loop spans 14 amino acids. Between the trimmed V and J ends, which lost 5 bases and 2 bases, there was a span of 13 bases. The germline V gene has CDR1 SGHDN and CDR2 FVKESK. CDR3 coding DNA: TGTGCCAGCAGCGAAACAGGCCGAGCCTACGAGCAGTACTTC. Translating gives CASSETGRAYEQYF.

This clonotype was seen more than once but under ten times. The chain uses TRBV5-1 and TRBJ2-3; D remains unclear. CDR1 is SGHRS and CDR2 is YFSETQ in the germline V gene. The CDR3 totals 15 residues. V was trimmed by 0 bases and J by 1 base, leaving 9 bases between them. CDR3: CASSLDGGRTDTQYF. CDR3 nucleotides: TGCGCCAGCAGCTTGGACGGCGGTCGCACAGATACGCAGTATTTT.